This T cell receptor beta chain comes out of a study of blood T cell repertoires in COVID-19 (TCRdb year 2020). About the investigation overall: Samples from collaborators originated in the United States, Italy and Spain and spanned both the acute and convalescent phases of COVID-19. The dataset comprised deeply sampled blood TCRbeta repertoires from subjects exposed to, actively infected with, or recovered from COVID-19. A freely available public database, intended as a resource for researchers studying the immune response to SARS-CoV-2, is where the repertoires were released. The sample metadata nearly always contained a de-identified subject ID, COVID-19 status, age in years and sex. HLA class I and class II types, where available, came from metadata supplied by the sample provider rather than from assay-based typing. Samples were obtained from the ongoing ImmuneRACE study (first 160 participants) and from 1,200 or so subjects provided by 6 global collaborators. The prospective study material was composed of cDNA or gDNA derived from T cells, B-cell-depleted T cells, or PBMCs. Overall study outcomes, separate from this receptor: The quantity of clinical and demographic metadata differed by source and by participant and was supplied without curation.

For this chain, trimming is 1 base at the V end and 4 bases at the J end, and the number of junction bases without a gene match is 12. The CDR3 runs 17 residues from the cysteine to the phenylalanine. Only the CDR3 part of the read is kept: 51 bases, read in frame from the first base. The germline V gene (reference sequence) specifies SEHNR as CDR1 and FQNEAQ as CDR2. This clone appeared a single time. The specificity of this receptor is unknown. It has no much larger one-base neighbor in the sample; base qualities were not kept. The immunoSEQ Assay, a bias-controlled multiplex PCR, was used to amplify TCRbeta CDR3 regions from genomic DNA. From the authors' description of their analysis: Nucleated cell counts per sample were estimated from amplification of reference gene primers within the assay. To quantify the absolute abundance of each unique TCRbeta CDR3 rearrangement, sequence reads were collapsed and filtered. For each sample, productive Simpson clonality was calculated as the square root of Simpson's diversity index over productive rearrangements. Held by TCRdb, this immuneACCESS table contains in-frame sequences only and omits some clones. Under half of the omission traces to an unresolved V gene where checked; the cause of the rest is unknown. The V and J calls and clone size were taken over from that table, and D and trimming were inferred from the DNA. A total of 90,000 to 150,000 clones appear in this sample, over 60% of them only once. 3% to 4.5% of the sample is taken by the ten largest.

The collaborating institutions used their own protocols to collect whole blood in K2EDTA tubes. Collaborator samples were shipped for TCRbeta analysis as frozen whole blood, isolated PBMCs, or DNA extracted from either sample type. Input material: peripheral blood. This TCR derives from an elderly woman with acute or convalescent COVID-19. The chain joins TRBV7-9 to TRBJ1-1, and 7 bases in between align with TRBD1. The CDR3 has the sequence CASSLGFGKGAGTEAFF. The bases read TGTGCCAGCAGCTTAGGATTCGGTAAGGGGGCCGGCACTGAAGCTTTCTTT.